The text below deals with one T cell receptor beta chain. Given a far larger clone just one base away, this is likely a sequencing read error. This sample was taken from a study of prognosis after radiotherapy for stage I lung cancer. The study amplified the TCR beta CDR3 region from genomic DNA. This amplification was carried out by two rounds of multiplex PCR. First-round PCR employed TRBV- and TRBJ-specific primers for each gene. TCRdb called the multiplex PCR reads again in MiXCR, with one record for every CDR3 protein. Of 15,000 to 20,000 distinct CDR3 sequences listed, 50% are singletons. The input for sequencing was PBMCs, taken before or after stereotactic body radiation therapy (not recorded which). This TCR was recovered from a donor older than 45 with non-small cell lung cancer.

The DNA for the CDR3 is TGTGCCAGCAGTGCCCTGGGGGGGGGCCCCTACGAGCAGTACTTC. Translating gives CASSALGGGPYEQYF. The chain carries TRBV6-4 and TRBJ2-7; D might be TRBD2 (7 bases). In germline, CDR1 is MRHNA, CDR2 SNTAGT. The CDR3 runs 15 residues. V was shortened by 4 bases and J by 2 bases, with 15 bases between the two germline ends.